The 5 T cell receptor beta chains listed next were all sequenced from one sample in a study of blood T cell repertoires in COVID-19. TCRdb keeps only in-frame clones here, not all; method: immunoSEQ multiplex PCR. The sample carries 70,000 or so clones, around 74% recorded once. The sample taken for sequencing was peripheral blood. These receptor sequences come from a man aged 60 to 69 with COVID-19, enrolled during active disease.

The rearrangement links TRBV3-1 (or the pseudogene TRBV3-2) to TRBJ2-7; the match to TRBD2 covers 9 bases. The CDR3 extends over 16 amino acids. The junction had 7 bases not matched to a gene; V was cut back by 1 base and J by 3 bases. Looked up from germline, CDR1 is LGHDT and CDR2 is YNNKEL (reference sequence). The CDR3 nucleotides read TGTGCCAGCAGCCAAGGCTATAGCGGGAGCAACTACGAGCAGTACTTC. Its translation: CASSQGYSGSNYEQYF.

This clone was detected many times. The chain uses TRBV5-1 and TRBJ1-2; no definite D call. The CDR3 extends over 14 amino acids. Germline loops: CDR1 SGHRS, CDR2 YFSETQ. Trimming removed 4 bases at V and 2 bases at J, with 12 bases between. The DNA of the CDR3 is TGCGCCAGCAGCCCCGCGGGAGGGAACTATGGCTACACCTTC. Protein sequence: CASSPAGGNYGYTF.

CDR3 region: CASSGEGSAGPYEQYF. For the CDR3, the DNA is TGTGCCAGCAGCGGGGAGGGTTCAGCGGGGCCCTACGAGCAGTACTTC. The chain is built from TRBV5-4 and TRBJ2-7; 7 bases fit TRBD2. This CDR3 region has 16 residues. V gave up 4 bases and J gave up 2 bases; unmatched junction bases: 12. Germline V gene data show CDR1 as SGHNT and CDR2 as YYREEE (reference sequence).

This sequence joins TRBV15 and TRBJ2-1; TRBD1 is a possible D gene (7 bases). The CDR3 length is 14 residues. Germline V gene lookup returns CDR1 LNHNV and CDR2 YYDKDF (reference sequence). V was clipped by 1 base and J by 7 bases, with 11 bases between them. The CDR3 bases are TGTGCCACCAGCAGAGGGAGGGACAGTAATGAGCAGTTCTTC. Residues: CATSRGRDSNEQFF.

V is TRBV6-5 and J is TRBJ1-4; a possible D gene is TRBD1 (5 bases). Trimming removed 6 bases from V and 5 bases from J, with 13 bases in between. This CDR3 has 14 amino acids. The germline V gene has CDR1 MNHEY and CDR2 SVGAGI. The CDR3 nucleotides read TGTGCCAGCAGGCAGGGTTGGATAAATGAAAAACTGTTTTTT. The encoded protein is CASRQGWINEKLFF.